Following are 27 T cell receptor beta chains from one sample sequenced in a study of cytomegalovirus exposure and HLA in healthy donors (dated by TCRdb to the late 2010s). The library came from the immunoSEQ multiplex PCR assay. The multiplex PCR relied on a mix of 60 forward primers for TCR Vbeta segments and 13 reverse primers for TCR Jbeta segments. The immuneACCESS repertoire file appears here via TCRdb, limited to in-frame rearrangements. These files lack a portion of the clones; in checked studies, under half of the deficit traces to unresolved V genes, and the cause of the others is not known. The sample has about 150,000 clones on record, around 78% of them singletons. The top ten constitute less than 2% of the sample. The sequenced sample consisted of PBMCs. Every receptor here comes from a man aged 35 to 55 in good health and CMV-seronegative.

J is TRBJ2-1 and V is TRBV27, with TRBD2 matching over 7 bases. This CDR3 contains 13 residues. Germline assignment: CDR1 MNHEY and CDR2 SMNVEV (reference sequence). V was clipped by 6 bases and J by 6 bases; unmatched bases: 5. CDR3 loop: CASRVGGSNEQFF. Here the CDR3 DNA reads TGTGCCAGCAGGGTAGGCGGGAGCAATGAGCAGTTCTTC.

V usage is TRBV18 and J usage is TRBJ1-1; D gene unclear. The germline V gene encodes CDR1 KGHSH and CDR2 LQKENI. There are 14 residues in the CDR3. V lost 3 bases and J lost 1, with 9 bases in between. This chain's CDR3 is CASSPSDTNTEAFF. CDR3 DNA: TGTGCCAGCTCACCCTCAGATACGAACACTGAAGCTTTCTTT.

This chain joins TRBV5-1 and TRBJ1-1; no clear D gene. This CDR3 has 11 residues. CDR1 and CDR2 (germline): SGHRS, YFSETQ. V lost 5 bases and J lost 2, with 4 bases in between. This CDR3 is CASRTNTEAFF. In nucleotides, the CDR3 is TGCGCCAGCAGAACAAACACTGAAGCTTTCTTT.

The V and J genes are TRBV27 and TRBJ1-5; TRBD1 is a possible D gene (6 bases). V lost 4 bases to trimming and J lost 7 bases, with 11 bases between them. Germline values: CDR1 MNHEY, CDR2 SMNVEV (reference sequence). There are 13 residues in the CDR3. The CDR3 nucleotides read TGTGCCAGCAGTTATCAGGACAGACAGCCCCAGCATTTT. Translating it yields CASSYQDRQPQHF.

This chain connects TRBV27 to TRBJ2-3, with a possible D match to TRBD1 (6 bases). Trimming pared 8 bases from V and 0 bases from J, leaving 12 bases between. Germline V gives CDR1 MNHEY, CDR2 SMNVEV (reference sequence). The length of the CDR3 is 14 residues. This chain's CDR3 is CASRTDFSTDTQYF. The DNA of the CDR3 is TGTGCCAGCCGGACAGATTTTAGCACAGATACGCAGTATTTT.

The chain carries TRBV6-1 and TRBJ1-1; 8 bases are a match to TRBD1. V shed 6 bases and J 1 base; nucleotides not matched to a gene: 1. The CDR3 runs 13 residues. Germline CDR1 and CDR2: MNHNS and SASEGT. CDR3 sequence: CASSDRGNTEAFF. CDR3 nucleotide sequence: TGTGCCAGCAGCGACAGGGGGAACACTGAAGCTTTCTTT.

The chain combines TRBV20-1 with TRBJ1-5; D is uncertain. V was shortened by 3 bases and J by 7 bases, with 7 bases between the two germline ends. The CDR3 extends over 11 amino acids. The germline V gene encodes CDR1 DFQATT and CDR2 SNEGSKA (reference sequence). This chain's CDR3 is CSASPEQPQHF. Written as DNA, the CDR3 is TGCAGTGCTAGTCCGGAGCAGCCCCAGCATTTT.

V and J are TRBV4-1 and TRBJ2-3; possible D gene TRBD2, 6 bases. CDR1 MGHRA and CDR2 YSYEKL come from the germline V gene. V lost 0 bases, J lost 3 bases, and 22 bases lay in between. The CDR3 covers 19 residues. The CDR3: CASSQDRGRRVLETDTQYF. For the CDR3, the DNA is TGCGCCAGCAGCCAAGATCGGGGGAGGAGGGTATTAGAAACAGATACGCAGTATTTT.

V and J are TRBV5-6 and TRBJ2-3; the D gene is possibly TRBD1 (6 bases). V lost 4 bases and J lost 3, with 18 bases in between. Looked up from germline, CDR1 is SGHDT and CDR2 is YYEEEE. This CDR3 has 16 amino acids. The CDR3 reads CASSPYREPWTDTQYF. CDR3 nucleotide sequence: TGTGCCAGCAGCCCATACAGGGAGCCCTGGACAGATACGCAGTATTTT. Full variable domain (missing parts from reference TRBV5-6 and TRBJ2-3): DAGVTQSPTHLIKTRGQQVTLRCSPKSGHDTVSWYQQALGQGPQFIFQYYEEEERQRGNFPDRFSGHQFPNYSSELNVNALLLGDSALYLCASSPYREPWTDTQYFGPGTRLTVL.

This clone came up once. The chain combines TRBV5-1 with TRBJ2-5; TRBD2 agrees at 8 bases. Germline loops: CDR1 SGHRS, CDR2 YFSETQ. J gave up 4 bases and V 7 bases, and 12 bases lay outside the gene matches. The CDR3 contains 15 residues. CDR3 DNA: TGCGCCAGCCGCCCCCGGGGGGGTCCCGGAGAGACCCAGTACTTC. Protein: CASRPRGGPGETQYF.

About this clone itself: The germline gene is not matched at one end of the junction; a read error may be the cause. The chain links TRBV6-5 to TRBJ2-4, with D perhaps matching TRBD2 (5 bases). Germline CDR1 MNHEY, CDR2 SVGAGI. The CDR3 runs 16 residues. The CDR3: CASSFRTGLAKNSQYF. CDR3 DNA sequence: TGTGCCAGCAGTTTCCGGACTGGTCTAGCCAAAAACAGTCAGTACTTC.

The chain employs TRBV5-4 and TRBJ2-5, with TRBD2 matching 11 bases. Germline V gene sequence: CDR1 SGHNT, CDR2 YYREEE (reference sequence). The CDR3 has 18 amino acids. Trimming at V came to 5 bases and at J to 4 bases, leaving 16 bases not matched to a gene. The CDR3 reads CASRLGTSGSGLGETQYF. The CDR3 DNA reads as TGTGCCAGCAGGCTGGGGACTAGCGGCTCCGGACTGGGAGAGACCCAGTACTTC.

The chain uses TRBV5-1 and TRBJ1-1; the D is unclear. The CDR3 contains 14 residues. Germline V gives CDR1 SGHRS, CDR2 YFSETQ. V gave up 1 base and J gave up 5 bases, with 12 bases separating them. The CDR3 nucleotides are TGCGCCAGCAGCTTGCGAGGGAGTGAGACTGAAGCTTTCTTT. Residues: CASSLRGSETEAFF. Combining the CDR3 with reference TRBV5-1 and TRBJ1-1 gives the whole variable domain KAGVTQTPRYLIKTRGQQVTLSCSPISGHRSVSWYQQTPGQGLQFLFEYFSETQRNKGNFPGRFSGRQFSNSRSEMNVSTLELGDSALYLCASSLRGSETEAFFGQGTRLTVV.

The chain is built from TRBV28 and TRBJ2-5, with 13 bases lining up with TRBD2. CDR1 and CDR2 from the germline V gene are MDHEN and SYDVKM. This CDR3 has 15 residues. Losses at the gene ends were 5 bases for V and 3 bases for J; bases not matched to a gene: 3. CDR3 sequence reads: CASSLGTSGKETQYF. In nucleotides, the CDR3 is TGTGCCAGCAGTCTGGGGACTAGCGGGAAAGAGACCCAGTACTTC.

The V and J genes are TRBV27 and TRBJ2-1, with 10 nucleotides matching TRBD2. V was pared by 10 bases and J by 8 bases, with 14 bases of the junction left unmatched. This CDR3 is 15 amino acids long. The germline gives CDR1 MNHEY, CDR2 SMNVEV (reference sequence). In DNA form, the CDR3 reads TGTGCCACCCAAGGGGTAATAGCGGGAGGTGATGAGCAGTTCTTC. It encodes CATQGVIAGGDEQFF.

The chain recombines TRBV5-1 with TRBJ1-4; the match to TRBD1 covers 9 bases. Germline CDR1 is SGHRS and CDR2 is YFSETQ. Trimming removed 4 bases from V and 7 bases from J; junction bases left unmatched: 2. The CDR3 runs to 13 residues. The chain's CDR3 is CASSMDRGEKLFF. CDR3 bases: TGCGCCAGCAGCATGGACAGGGGTGAAAAACTGTTTTTT.

The V and J genes are TRBV15 and TRBJ2-5; the D gene is possibly TRBD2 (5 bases). Germline V gene data show CDR1 as LNHNV and CDR2 as YYDKDF (reference sequence). There are 17 residues in the CDR3. The ends were cut back, 0 bases at V and 5 bases at J, with 19 bases in the middle. The CDR3 coding sequence is TGTGCCACCAGCAGAGATCCCCAGGACTCCCTCAGTGAGACCCAGTACTTC. This sequence encodes CATSRDPQDSLSETQYF. The variable domain in full, with the rest retrieved from reference TRBV15 and TRBJ2-5, is DAMVIQNPRYQVTQFGKPVTLSCSQTLNHNVMYWYQQKSSQAPKLLFHYYDKDFNNEADTPDNFQSRRPNTSFCFLDIRSPGLGDTAMYLCATSRDPQDSLSETQYFGPGTRLLVL.

The rearrangement uses TRBV5-1 and TRBJ2-3; 14 bases map to TRBD2. Unmatched junction bases numbered 3, after V lost 1 base and J lost 2 bases. The CDR3 has 17 amino acids. The germline V gene encodes CDR1 SGHRS and CDR2 YFSETQ. The CDR3 reads CASSLMGLAGVTDTQYF. The CDR3 DNA reads TGCGCCAGCAGCTTGATGGGACTAGCGGGAGTCACAGATACGCAGTATTTT. Together with reference TRBV5-1 and TRBJ2-3, the CDR3 gives the full variable domain: KAGVTQTPRYLIKTRGQQVTLSCSPISGHRSVSWYQQTPGQGLQFLFEYFSETQRNKGNFPGRFSGRQFSNSRSEMNVSTLELGDSALYLCASSLMGLAGVTDTQYFGPGTRLTVL.

The CDR3: CASSIGQGRYEQYF. The CDR3 DNA reads as TGTGCCAGCAGTATAGGACAGGGGCGCTACGAGCAGTACTTC. V is TRBV27 and J is TRBJ2-7; 9 nucleotides align to TRBD1. Germline V gene sequence: CDR1 MNHEY, CDR2 SMNVEV (reference sequence). CDR3 size: 14 residues. V was clipped by 5 bases and J by 3 bases; unmatched bases: 5.

The chain uses TRBV4-1 and TRBJ1-5; TRBD1 aligns across 7 bases. The V gene's germline CDR1 is MGHRA and CDR2 YSYEKL. V trimming: 3 bases; J trimming: 4 bases; junction bases outside the gene matches: 9. The length of the CDR3 is 16 residues. The CDR3 coding sequence is TGCGCCAGCAGCCAGACTGTGACAGGGATGAATCAGCCCCAGCATTTT. Amino acid sequence: CASSQTVTGMNQPQHF.

The chain links TRBV7-8 to TRBJ2-1; TRBD1 matches at 12 bases. V was clipped by 3 bases and J by 1 base; unmatched bases: 4. This CDR3 region has 17 residues. Per the germline V gene, CDR1 is SGHVS and CDR2 is FQNEAQ. CDR3 amino acids: CASSFSGQGASYNEQFF. The CDR3 DNA reads as TGTGCCAGCAGCTTCTCGGGACAGGGGGCTTCCTACAATGAGCAGTTCTTC.

This sequence joins TRBV28 and TRBJ1-4; D perhaps matches TRBD1 (5 bases). CDR1 is MDHEN and CDR2 is SYDVKM in the germline V gene. The germline V and J ends were trimmed by 2 bases and 8 bases, with 12 bases remaining between them. This CDR3 comprises 14 residues. CDR3 sequence reads: CASSLRRGDEKLFF. CDR3 bases: TGTGCCAGCAGTTTACGGCGGGGGGACGAAAAACTGTTTTTT.

V is TRBV5-1 and J is TRBJ1-2; no reliable D call. The CDR3 covers 13 residues. Germline loops: CDR1 SGHRS, CDR2 YFSETQ. The V and J ends lost 3 bases and 7 bases respectively, with 13 bases between them. This CDR3 reads CASSSNRDLGYTF. In DNA form, the CDR3 reads TGCGCCAGCAGCTCAAACCGGGATCTTGGCTACACCTTC.

A word on this clone: The junction departs from the called germline gene at one end, perhaps through a read error. The CDR3: CSSSPLAGSSGNTIYF. The CDR3 coding sequence is TGTTCCAGCAGCCCCCTTGCGGGGAGCTCTGGAAACACCATATATTTT. This chain connects TRBV7-9 to TRBJ1-3, with no clear D. This CDR3 has 16 residues. Germline V CDR1 and CDR2: SEHNR, FQNEAQ (reference sequence).

The CDR3 loop is CAGQTGGYYEQYF. CDR3 in DNA: TGTGCCGGTCAGACAGGGGGCTACTACGAGCAGTACTTC. The chain employs TRBV6-1 and TRBJ2-7, with 10 bases fitting TRBD1. Trimming at V came to 11 bases and at J to 3 bases, leaving 7 bases not matched to a gene. CDR3 length equals 13 residues. Germline V gene sequence: CDR1 MNHNS, CDR2 SASEGT.

The chain joins TRBV7-9 to TRBJ2-3; D unresolved. Per the germline V gene, CDR1 is SEHNR and CDR2 is FQNEAQ (reference sequence). V lost 2 bases and J lost 3, with 6 bases in between. This CDR3 comprises 13 residues. The CDR3 DNA sequence: TGTGCCAGCAGCTTACAACAGACAGATACGCAGTATTTT. Amino acid sequence: CASSLQQTDTQYF.

This rearrangement joins TRBV7-2 to TRBJ2-7; 8 bases are a match to TRBD2. Germline CDR1 is SGHTA and CDR2 is FQGNSA. CDR3 size: 15 residues. Trimming at V came to 7 bases and at J to 2 bases, leaving 10 bases not matched to a gene. CDR3 residues: CASTIQAGAPYEQYF. For the CDR3, the DNA is TGTGCCAGCACCATCCAAGCGGGAGCCCCCTACGAGCAGTACTTC.